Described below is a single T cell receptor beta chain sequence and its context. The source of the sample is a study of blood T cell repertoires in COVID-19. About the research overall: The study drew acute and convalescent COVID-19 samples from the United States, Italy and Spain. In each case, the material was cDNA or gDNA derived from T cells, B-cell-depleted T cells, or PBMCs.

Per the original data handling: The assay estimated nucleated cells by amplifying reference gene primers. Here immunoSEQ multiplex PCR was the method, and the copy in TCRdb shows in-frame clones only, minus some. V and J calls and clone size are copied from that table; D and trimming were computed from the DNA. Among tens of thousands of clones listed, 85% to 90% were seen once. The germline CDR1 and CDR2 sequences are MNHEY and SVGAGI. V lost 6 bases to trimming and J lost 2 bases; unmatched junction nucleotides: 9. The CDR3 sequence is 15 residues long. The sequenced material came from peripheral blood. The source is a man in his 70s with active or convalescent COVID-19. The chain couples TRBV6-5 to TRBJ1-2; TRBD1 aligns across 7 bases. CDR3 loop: CASRPPGRGNYGYTF. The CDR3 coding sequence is TGTGCCAGCAGACCCCCGGGCAGGGGGAACTATGGCTACACCTTC.